Presented here are 28 T cell receptor beta chains from one specimen sequenced in a study of cytomegalovirus exposure and HLA in healthy donors. The PCR employed 60 Vbeta primers together with 13 Jbeta primers. Repertoires were generated with immunoSEQ multiplex PCR, while TCRdb's copy carries only in-frame clones and drops some. This sample has over 70,000 clones, with about 80% found just once. The sample taken for sequencing was PBMCs. These TCRs come from a male donor in good health and CMV-seronegative.

In this sample, this clone turned up a few times. The chain has TRBV6-1 and TRBJ1-1, with D unresolved. Trimming pared 2 bases from V and 3 bases from J, leaving 7 bases between. This CDR3 has 13 residues. Germline CDR1 reads MNHNS; CDR2 reads SASEGT. In DNA, the CDR3 is TGTGCCAGCAGTGAACAGGCTTACACTGAAGCTTTCTTT. It translates to CASSEQAYTEAFF.

The V and J genes are TRBV6-1 and TRBJ2-3, with 7 bases fitting TRBD1. The CDR3 has 13 residues. CDR1 is MNHNS and CDR2 is SASEGT in the germline V gene. Trimming at V came to 10 bases and at J to 1 base, leaving 5 bases not matched to a gene. The CDR3 coding sequence is TGTGCCACCCGACAGGGAGGCACAGATACGCAGTATTTT. Protein sequence: CATRQGGTDTQYF.

This clone occurred once. The chain uses TRBV6-5 and TRBJ1-4; a weak D match, TRBD1 (6 bases). Germline-derived CDR1 and CDR2 are MNHEY and SVGAGI. Trimming shortened V by 8 bases and J by 0 bases, and 10 bases separated the two germline ends. The CDR3 extends over 14 amino acids. The CDR3: CASGQSATNEKLFF. DNA of the CDR3: TGTGCCAGCGGACAGAGTGCAACTAATGAAAAACTGTTTTTT.

The chain couples TRBV2 to TRBJ1-1; D unclear. Germline V gene lookup returns CDR1 SNHLY and CDR2 FYNNEI. Trimming took 7 bases from V and 11 from J, leaving 17 bases between them. CDR3 length equals 12 residues. CDR3: CASKGGFAGAFF. The DNA of the CDR3 is TGTGCCAGCAAAGGAGGGTTTGCTGGGGCTTTCTTT.

The V and J genes are TRBV7-2 and TRBJ1-1; D unresolved. The CDR3 runs to 15 residues. V lost 2 bases to trimming and J lost 4 bases, with 14 bases between them. Germline loops: CDR1 SGHTA, CDR2 FQGNSA. Here the CDR3 reads CASSLKPADSTEAFF. CDR3 nucleotides: TGTGCCAGCAGCTTAAAGCCCGCGGATAGCACTGAAGCTTTCTTT.

This chain joins TRBV4-1 and TRBJ1-5; D not certain. CDR1 and CDR2 (germline): MGHRA, YSYEKL. The V end lost 0 bases, the J end lost 6 bases, and 12 bases lay between the germline ends. The CDR3 runs 15 residues. CDR3 region: CASSQELGGGQPQHF. For the CDR3, the DNA is TGCGCCAGCAGCCAAGAGTTAGGAGGAGGTCAGCCCCAGCATTTT.

The rearrangement uses TRBV4-3 and TRBJ2-1; D is possibly TRBD2 (5 bases). In germline, CDR1 is LGHNA, CDR2 YSLEER. The CDR3 runs 13 residues. V lost 0 bases and J lost 6, with 6 bases in between. CDR3 loop: CASSQESGNEQFF. CDR3 sequence (DNA): TGCGCCAGCAGCCAAGAAAGCGGCAATGAGCAGTTCTTC.

The CDR3, as DNA: TGTGCCAGCAAAGGGGGGGCGGCCGGAAACACCATATATTTT. It is translated as CASKGGAAGNTIYF. This sequence joins TRBV28 and TRBJ1-3, with a possible D match to TRBD1 (6 bases). The CDR3 runs 14 residues. V was pared by 7 bases and J by 4 bases, with 14 bases between. Germline V lookup: CDR1 MDHEN, CDR2 SYDVKM.

Notes on this clone: At one of its ends the junction is not consistent with the germline gene, which may arise from a read error. The genes are TRBV7-9 and TRBJ1-2; possibly TRBD1 for D (5 bases). This CDR3 has 15 residues. From germline, CDR1 is SEHNR and CDR2 FQNEAQ (reference sequence). CDR3 residues: CSSSLGEGLTYGYTF. The CDR3 DNA reads as TGTTCCAGCAGCTTAGGGGAGGGGCTGACGTATGGCTACACCTTC.

This chain uses TRBV19 with TRBJ2-6, with a possible D match to TRBD1 (5 bases). Germline V gene sequence: CDR1 LNHDA, CDR2 SQIVND (reference sequence). The V and J ends lost 1 base and 2 bases respectively, with 12 bases between them. The CDR3 spans 17 residues. CDR3 sequence (DNA): TGTGCCAGTAGTATAGGACAGACCGTCGCTGGGGCCAACGTCCTGACTTTC. This translates into CASSIGQTVAGANVLTF.

The chain carries TRBV10-1 and TRBJ2-5; 9 nucleotides line up with TRBD2. The CDR3 has 16 amino acids. Germline CDR1 is WNHNN and CDR2 is SYGVQD (reference sequence). The ends lost 8 bases at V and 2 bases at J; junction bases unmatched: 12. CDR3 amino acids: CASGGVVAGAQETQYF. CDR3 coding DNA: TGCGCCAGCGGGGGGGTAGTAGCGGGGGCACAAGAGACCCAGTACTTC.

This clone was seen a handful of times. The chain employs TRBV5-1 and TRBJ1-1; perhaps TRBD1 as D (6 bases). V gave up 2 bases and J gave up 3 bases, with 11 bases separating them. CDR3 length equals 14 residues. From germline, CDR1 is SGHRS and CDR2 YFSETQ. The CDR3 nucleotides are TGCGCCAGCAGCTTTAACTACAGGGACACTGAAGCTTTCTTT. The encoded protein is CASSFNYRDTEAFF.

This chain joins TRBV19 and TRBJ2-7; D possibly corresponds to TRBD1 (7 bases). V was trimmed by 9 bases and J by 5 bases, leaving 23 bases between them. From germline, CDR1 is LNHDA and CDR2 SQIVND (reference sequence). The length of the CDR3 is 15 residues. The CDR3 loop reads CASAEGAKVIDEQYF. Here the CDR3 DNA reads TGTGCCAGCGCGGAGGGGGCCAAGGTTATCGACGAGCAGTACTTC.

This clone was observed a few times. The rearrangement uses TRBV28 and TRBJ2-5, with TRBD2 matching 9 bases. This CDR3 is 16 amino acids long. V gave up 2 bases and J gave up 5 bases; unmatched junction bases: 9. CDR1 MDHEN and CDR2 SYDVKM come from the germline V gene. For the CDR3, the DNA is TGTGCCAGCAGTTTAATGGTAGCGGGGGAGGGGGAGACCCAGTACTTC. It translates to CASSLMVAGEGETQYF.

The rearrangement joins TRBV6-6 to TRBJ2-6; D gene unclear. There are 13 residues in the CDR3. Germline V gene sequence: CDR1 MNHNY, CDR2 SVGAGI (reference sequence). V lost 0 bases to trimming and J lost 11 bases, with 8 bases between them. Here the CDR3 DNA reads TGTGCCAGCAGTTACTCGCCGGGTTACGTCCTGACTTTC. As protein: CASSYSPGYVLTF.

The gene calls are TRBV6-1 and TRBJ2-1; 7 positions agree with TRBD2. The CDR3 is 15 residues long. Trimming at V came to 2 bases and at J to 0 bases, leaving 1 base not matched to a gene. Germline V gives CDR1 MNHNS, CDR2 SASEGT. The CDR3 region is CASSELAGSYNEQFF. CDR3 bases: TGTGCCAGCAGTGAATTAGCGGGCTCCTACAATGAGCAGTTCTTC.

This clone was recorded only once. The chain joins TRBV7-9 to TRBJ1-2, with D tentatively TRBD1 (5 bases). This CDR3 is 14 amino acids long. Trimming pared 8 bases from V and 8 bases from J, leaving 21 bases between. CDR1 and CDR2 from the germline V gene are SEHNR and FQNEAQ (reference sequence). CDR3 amino acids: CASRGYTGRKGYTF. The CDR3 DNA reads as TGTGCCAGCCGTGGGTATACAGGACGCAAGGGCTACACCTTC.

The V and J genes are TRBV9 and TRBJ2-7; the match to TRBD2 covers 7 bases. The CDR3 extends over 14 amino acids. Germline CDR1 and CDR2: SGDLS and YYNGEE. Losses at the gene ends were 1 base for V and 2 bases for J; bases not matched to a gene: 3. CDR3 nucleotides: TGTGCCAGCAGCGTAAGGGCGGGAGCCTACGAGCAGTACTTC. This translates into CASSVRAGAYEQYF.

In this sample, this clone turned up a few times. The V gene is TRBV6-6, the J gene TRBJ1-2; 7 bases match TRBD1. Germline V gene lookup returns CDR1 MNHNY and CDR2 SVGAGI (reference sequence). V lost 11 bases and J lost 3; bases outside the gene matches: 9. The CDR3 loop spans 13 amino acids. CDR3 DNA: TGTGCCGGATCCACCGGGACAGACTATGGCTACACCTTC. Translation: CAGSTGTDYGYTF.

Concerning this clone itself: At one of its ends the junction is not consistent with the germline gene, which may arise from a read error. V gene TRBV18 combines with J gene TRBJ2-2, with 9 bases identical to TRBD1. Germline V CDR1 and CDR2: KGHSH, LQKENI. The CDR3 is made up of 15 amino acids. The CDR3 sequence is CASSPQGANTGELFF. The CDR3 DNA follows: TGTGCCAGCTCCCCACAGGGGGCTAACACCGGGGAGCTGTTTTTT.

This chain connects TRBV5-4 to TRBJ1-1, with a weak D call TRBD1 (5 bases). Trimming stripped 2 bases from V and 7 bases from J, with 15 bases between. This CDR3 comprises 14 residues. Germline-derived CDR1 and CDR2 are SGHNT and YYREEE (reference sequence). The CDR3 DNA follows: TGTGCCAGCAGCTTCGCGGGGGTAAGGGGTGAAGCTTTCTTT. Encoded protein: CASSFAGVRGEAFF.

The chain recombines TRBV4-1 with TRBJ2-2; D remains unclear. This CDR3 has 14 residues. Germline V gives CDR1 MGHRA, CDR2 YSYEKL. The V gene lost 1 base and the J gene lost 5 bases, with 8 bases spanning the gap. The CDR3 reads CASSQVWQTGELFF. CDR3 coding DNA: TGCGCCAGCAGCCAAGTGTGGCAGACCGGGGAGCTGTTTTTT.

There are a few counts of this clone. The chain links TRBV5-1 to TRBJ2-5, with D possibly being TRBD2 (5 bases). The CDR3 consists of 15 residues. With 1 base removed from V and 2 bases from J, the gap between germline ends came to 12 bases. The germline V gene encodes CDR1 SGHRS and CDR2 YFSETQ. CDR3 nucleotides: TGCGCCAGCAGCTTGCTGGCGGGCAGACAAGAGACCCAGTACTTC. This codes for CASSLLAGRQETQYF.

The CDR3 spells CASSLRGRARLWEAFF. The CDR3 DNA reads TGTGCCAGCAGCCTCAGGGGGCGGGCCCGCCTTTGGGAAGCTTTCTTT. The chain uses TRBV5-6 and TRBJ1-1, with TRBD1 matching over 8 bases. CDR3 length: 16 residues. CDR1 is SGHDT and CDR2 is YYEEEE in the germline V gene. V was clipped by 4 bases and J by 8 bases; unmatched bases: 16.

This chain joins TRBV5-4 and TRBJ1-4; 7 bases align to TRBD1. Germline V gene data show CDR1 as SGHNT and CDR2 as YYREEE (reference sequence). J was trimmed by 8 bases and V by 6 bases; bases with no gene match: 7. The CDR3 consists of 13 residues. CDR3 nucleotide sequence: TGTGCCAGCAACCCCGAGGGGGCCGAAAAACTGTTTTTT. It is translated as CASNPEGAEKLFF.

The gene calls are TRBV5-1 and TRBJ2-1, with no clear D. Germline CDR1 reads SGHRS; CDR2 reads YFSETQ. This CDR3 is built from 15 residues. Trimming removed 0 bases from V and 0 bases from J, with 7 bases in between. The CDR3 protein is CASSLDPSSYNEQFF. CDR3 DNA: TGCGCCAGCAGCTTGGATCCGAGCTCCTACAATGAGCAGTTCTTC.

The chain's CDR3 is CASSNIMSPGTPNLYGYTF. CDR3 in DNA: TGCGCCAGCAGCAATATCATGAGCCCCGGGACACCTAATCTCTATGGCTACACCTTC. The chain is built from TRBV5-1 and TRBJ1-2; D perhaps matches TRBD1 (6 bases). With 4 bases removed from V and 4 bases from J, the gap between germline ends came to 29 bases. Germline assignment: CDR1 SGHRS and CDR2 YFSETQ. This CDR3 region has 19 residues.

This sequence joins TRBV9 and TRBJ2-5; 10 bases map to TRBD1. Judging by the DNA end, TRBJ2-7 fits better; the J call may be wrong. Germline values: CDR1 SGDLS, CDR2 YYNGEE. There are 16 residues in the CDR3. For the CDR3, the DNA is TGTGCCAGCAGCGTAGGAAGGGACAGGGGACAGAACGAGCAGTACTTC. Residues: CASSVGRDRGQNEQYF.